This T cell receptor (beta chain) appears in the sequencing data of a study of T cell repertoires in cytomegalovirus infection. Whole-study context: Public TCR beta signatures indicated both CMV infection and matching HLA type.

Germline values: CDR1 SGHVT, CDR2 SQSDAQ. CDR3 length equals 14 residues. V gave up 5 bases and J gave up 5 bases, with 15 bases separating them. TCRdb called the reads again in MiXCR, with one record for every CDR3 protein. The data show 680,000 or so distinct CDR3 sequences, around 35% seen once. Regarding this clonotype: Its antigen is as yet unknown.

The V call is TRBV7-4, the J call TRBJ2-5; D unresolved. The receptor was isolated from a human donor in good health (CMV status not recorded). Some clones in this sample may be carry-over from other donors' samples. The sample was cultured PBMCs, taken from culture after CMV antigen stimulation. In DNA form, the CDR3 reads TGTGCCAGCAGCCCGTCCGGGCGGCGGGAGACCCAGTACTTC. Amino acids: CASSPSGRRETQYF.